This T cell receptor beta chain was retrieved from a study of post-analysis software for immune sequencing data. Broader study findings: F-measure co-clustering was strong for batch-matched samples. Five TRBV segments, TRBV5-6, TRBV5-1 and TRBV20-1 among them, were found more frequent in patients than controls.

Unique molecular identifiers featured in each of the TCR beta cDNA libraries. MiXCR, applied by TCRdb to the PCR reads, yields one record per CDR3 protein. The table shows about 820,000 distinct CDR3 sequences, with about 53% occurring only once. In the case of this clonotype: What it binds is not known.

Per the germline V gene, CDR1 is SGHVS and CDR2 is FQNEAQ. The CDR3 loop spans 14 amino acids. Between the trimmed V and J ends, which lost 5 bases and 5 bases, there was a span of 13 bases. The chain combines TRBV7-8 with TRBJ2-1; D unresolved. The clonotype was recovered from a girl between 10 and 17 years old with multiple sclerosis. Input material: blood. CDR3 DNA: TGTGCCAGCAGCCAAGGCCCGAGGAACAATGAGCAGTTCTTC. Protein sequence: CASSQGPRNNEQFF.